Detailed here is one T cell receptor (beta chain). This entry belongs to a study of Ad26.COV2.S vaccination and SARS-CoV-2 variants. Sequencing used immunoSEQ multiplex PCR; TCRdb keeps in-frame clones, though not all of them. This repertoire shows some 400,000 clones, about 88% found once; its top ten account for about 1.9%. Described treatment: roughly 20 received Ad26.COV2.S at low or high dose, single or two shots; five or six received placebo; per-sample allocation not given. The samples were gathered on day 63 after the first injection of vaccine or placebo. Boston supplied an adult donor aged 18-55 years. Germline CDR1 is MNHEY and CDR2 is SVGEGT. There are 18 residues in the CDR3. Trimming removed 5 bases from V and 6 bases from J; junction bases left unmatched: 10.

The V and J genes are TRBV6-2 or TRBV6-3 and TRBJ2-1; 16 nucleotides line up with TRBD2. The TCR originated in a person aged 18-65 years who received the Ad26.COV2.S COVID-19 vaccine or a placebo. Sequencing was performed on peripheral blood, taken in a trial of Ad26.COV2.S vaccine versus placebo. CDR3 sequence reads: CASSRGLAGGRKGNEQFF. CDR3 DNA sequence: TGTGCCAGCAGTCGGGGACTAGCGGGAGGGCGAAAAGGCAATGAGCAGTTCTTC.